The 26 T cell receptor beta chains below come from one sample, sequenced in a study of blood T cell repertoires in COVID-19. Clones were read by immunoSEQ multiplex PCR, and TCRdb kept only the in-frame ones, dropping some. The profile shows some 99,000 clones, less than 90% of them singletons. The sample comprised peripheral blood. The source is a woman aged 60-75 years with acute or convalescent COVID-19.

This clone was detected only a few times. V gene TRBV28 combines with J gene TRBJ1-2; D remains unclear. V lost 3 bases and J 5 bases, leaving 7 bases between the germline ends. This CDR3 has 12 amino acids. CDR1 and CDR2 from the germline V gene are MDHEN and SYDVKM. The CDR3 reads CASSFWEYGYTF. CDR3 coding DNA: TGTGCCAGCAGTTTCTGGGAGTATGGCTACACCTTC.

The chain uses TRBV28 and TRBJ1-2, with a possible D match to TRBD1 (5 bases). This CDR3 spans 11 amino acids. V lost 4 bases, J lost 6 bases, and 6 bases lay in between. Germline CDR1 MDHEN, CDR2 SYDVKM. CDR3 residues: CASSWGDGYTF. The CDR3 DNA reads TGTGCCAGCAGTTGGGGGGATGGCTACACCTTC.

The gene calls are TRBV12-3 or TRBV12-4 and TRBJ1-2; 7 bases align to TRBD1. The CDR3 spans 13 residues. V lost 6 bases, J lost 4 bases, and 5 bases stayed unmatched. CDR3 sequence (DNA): TGTGCCAGCAGGAAGGGGGCGGGCTATGGCTACACCTTC. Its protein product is CASRKGAGYGYTF.

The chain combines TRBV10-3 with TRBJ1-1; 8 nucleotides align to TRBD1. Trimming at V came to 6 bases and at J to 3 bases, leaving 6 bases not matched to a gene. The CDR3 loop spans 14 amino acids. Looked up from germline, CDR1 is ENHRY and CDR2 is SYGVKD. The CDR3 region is CAIRVTGGDTEAFF. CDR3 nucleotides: TGTGCCATCAGGGTTACAGGGGGGGACACTGAAGCTTTCTTT.

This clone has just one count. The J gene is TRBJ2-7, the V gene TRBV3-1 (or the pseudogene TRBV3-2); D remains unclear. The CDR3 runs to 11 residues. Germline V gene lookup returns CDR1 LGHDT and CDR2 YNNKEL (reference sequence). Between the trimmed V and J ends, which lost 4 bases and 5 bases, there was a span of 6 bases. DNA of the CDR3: TGTGCCAGCAGCCTCGAGCACGAGCAGTACTTC. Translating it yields CASSLEHEQYF.

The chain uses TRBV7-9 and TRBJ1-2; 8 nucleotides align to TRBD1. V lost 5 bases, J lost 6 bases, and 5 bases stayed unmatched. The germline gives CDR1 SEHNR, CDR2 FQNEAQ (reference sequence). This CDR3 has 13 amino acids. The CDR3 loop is CASSTETGDGYTF. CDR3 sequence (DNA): TGTGCCAGCAGCACAGAGACAGGGGATGGCTACACCTTC.

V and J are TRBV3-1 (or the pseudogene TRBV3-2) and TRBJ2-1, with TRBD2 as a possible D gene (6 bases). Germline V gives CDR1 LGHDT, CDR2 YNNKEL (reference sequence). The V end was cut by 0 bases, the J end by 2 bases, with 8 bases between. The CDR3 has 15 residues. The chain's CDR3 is CASSQELAAYNEQFF. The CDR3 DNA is TGTGCCAGCAGCCAAGAACTAGCCGCCTACAATGAGCAGTTCTTC.

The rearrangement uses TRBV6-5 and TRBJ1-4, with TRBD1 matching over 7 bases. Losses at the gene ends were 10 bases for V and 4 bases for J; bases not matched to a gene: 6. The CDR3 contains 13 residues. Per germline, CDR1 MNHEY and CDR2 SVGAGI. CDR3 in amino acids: CATRDSLNEKLFF. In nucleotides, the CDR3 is TGTGCCACCCGGGACAGCCTTAATGAAAAACTGTTTTTT.

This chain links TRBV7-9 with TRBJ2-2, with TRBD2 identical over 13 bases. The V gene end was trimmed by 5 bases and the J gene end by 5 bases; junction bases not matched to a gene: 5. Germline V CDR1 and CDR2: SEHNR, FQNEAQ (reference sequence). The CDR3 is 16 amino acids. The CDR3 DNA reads TGTGCCAGCAGCCCCGGACTAGCGGGAGCGACCGGGGAGCTGTTTTTT. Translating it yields CASSPGLAGATGELFF.

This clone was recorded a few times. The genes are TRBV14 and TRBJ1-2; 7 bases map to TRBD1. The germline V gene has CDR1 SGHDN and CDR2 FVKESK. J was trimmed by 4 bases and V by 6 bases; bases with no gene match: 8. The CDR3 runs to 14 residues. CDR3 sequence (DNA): TGTGCCAGCAGTCCGGGACAGAACCTCTATGGCTACACCTTC. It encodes CASSPGQNLYGYTF. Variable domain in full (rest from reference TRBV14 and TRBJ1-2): EAGVTQFPSHSVIEKGQTVTLRCDPISGHDNLYWYRRVMGKEIKFLLHFVKESKQDESGMPNNRFLAERTGGTYSTLKVQPAELEDSGVYFCASSPGQNLYGYTFGSGTRLTVV.

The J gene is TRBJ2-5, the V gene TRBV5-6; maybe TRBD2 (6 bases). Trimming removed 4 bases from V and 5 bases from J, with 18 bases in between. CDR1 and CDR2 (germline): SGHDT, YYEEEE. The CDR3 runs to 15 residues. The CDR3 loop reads CASSPGLKSFETQYF. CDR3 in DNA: TGTGCCAGCAGCCCCGGACTAAAGTCATTCGAGACCCAGTACTTC.

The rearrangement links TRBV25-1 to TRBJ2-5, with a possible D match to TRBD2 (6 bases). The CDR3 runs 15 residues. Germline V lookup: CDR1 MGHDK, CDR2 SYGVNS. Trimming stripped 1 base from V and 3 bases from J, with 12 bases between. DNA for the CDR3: TGTGCCAGCAGTGAATCCCGGGGAGGAGAAGAGACCCAGTACTTC. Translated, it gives CASSESRGGEETQYF.

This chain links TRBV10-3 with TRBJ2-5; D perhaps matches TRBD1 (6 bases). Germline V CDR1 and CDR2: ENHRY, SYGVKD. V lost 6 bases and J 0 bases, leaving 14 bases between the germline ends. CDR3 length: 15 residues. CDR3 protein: CAISRGQINQETQYF. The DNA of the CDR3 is TGTGCCATCAGCAGAGGACAGATAAACCAAGAGACCCAGTACTTC.

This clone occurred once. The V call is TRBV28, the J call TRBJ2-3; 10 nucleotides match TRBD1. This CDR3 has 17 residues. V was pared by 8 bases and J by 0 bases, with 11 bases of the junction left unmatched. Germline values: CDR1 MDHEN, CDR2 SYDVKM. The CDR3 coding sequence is TGTGCCAGCCGCGTTGGGGGACAGGGGCCTAGCACAGATACGCAGTATTTT. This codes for CASRVGGQGPSTDTQYF.

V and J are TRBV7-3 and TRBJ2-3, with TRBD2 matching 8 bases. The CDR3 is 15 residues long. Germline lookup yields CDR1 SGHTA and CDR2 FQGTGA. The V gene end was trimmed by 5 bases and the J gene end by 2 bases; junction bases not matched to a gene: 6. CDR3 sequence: CASSPGRGSTDTQYF. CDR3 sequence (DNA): TGTGCCAGCAGCCCCGGGAGGGGGTCCACAGATACGCAGTATTTT. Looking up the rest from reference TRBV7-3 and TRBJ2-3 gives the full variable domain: GAGVSQTPSNKVTEKGKYVELRCDPISGHTALYWYRQSLGQGPEFLIYFQGTGAADDSGLPNDRFFAVRPEGSVSTLKIQRTERGDSAVYLCASSPGRGSTDTQYFGPGTRLTVL.

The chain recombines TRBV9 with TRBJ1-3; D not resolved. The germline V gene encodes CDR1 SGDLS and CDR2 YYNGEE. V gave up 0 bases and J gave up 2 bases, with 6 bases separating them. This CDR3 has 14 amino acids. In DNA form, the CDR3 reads TGTGCCAGCAGCGTAGCTCCTGCTGGAAACACCATATATTTT. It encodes CASSVAPAGNTIYF.

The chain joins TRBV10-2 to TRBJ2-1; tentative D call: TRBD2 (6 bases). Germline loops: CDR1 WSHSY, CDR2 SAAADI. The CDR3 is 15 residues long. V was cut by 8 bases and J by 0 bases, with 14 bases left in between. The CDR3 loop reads CASGTGTPSYNEQFF. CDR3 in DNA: TGCGCCAGCGGGACCGGGACTCCCTCCTACAATGAGCAGTTCTTC.

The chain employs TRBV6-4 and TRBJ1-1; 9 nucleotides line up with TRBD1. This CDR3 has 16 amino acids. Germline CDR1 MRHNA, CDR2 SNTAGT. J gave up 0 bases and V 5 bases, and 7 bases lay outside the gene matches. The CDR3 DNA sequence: TGTGCCAGCAGTCGTACAGGGGGCGGTCTGAACACTGAAGCTTTCTTT. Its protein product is CASSRTGGGLNTEAFF.

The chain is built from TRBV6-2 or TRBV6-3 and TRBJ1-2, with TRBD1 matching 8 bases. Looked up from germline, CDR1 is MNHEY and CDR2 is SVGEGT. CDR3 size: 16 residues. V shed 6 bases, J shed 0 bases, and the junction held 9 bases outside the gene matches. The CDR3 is CASSRPGQESNYGYTF. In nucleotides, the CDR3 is TGTGCCAGCAGCCGTCCGGGACAGGAATCTAACTATGGCTACACCTTC.

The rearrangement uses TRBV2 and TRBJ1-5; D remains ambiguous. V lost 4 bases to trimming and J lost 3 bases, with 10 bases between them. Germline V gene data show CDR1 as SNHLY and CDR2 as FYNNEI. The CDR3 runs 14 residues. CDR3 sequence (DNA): TGTGCCAGCAGTGGGGCGCAACCCAATCAGCCCCAGCATTTT. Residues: CASSGAQPNQPQHF. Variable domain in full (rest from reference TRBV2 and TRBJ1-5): EPEVTQTPSHQVTQMGQEVILRCVPISNHLYFYWYRQILGQKVEFLVSFYNNEISEKSEIFDDQFSVERPDGSNFTLKIRSTKLEDSAMYFCASSGAQPNQPQHFGDGTRLSIL.

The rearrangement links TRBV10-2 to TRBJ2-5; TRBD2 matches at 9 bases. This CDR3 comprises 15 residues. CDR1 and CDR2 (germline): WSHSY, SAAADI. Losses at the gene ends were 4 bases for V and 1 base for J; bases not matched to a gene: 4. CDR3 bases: TGCGCCAGCAGTGGGCCGGGACTAGCCCAAGAGACCCAGTACTTC. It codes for CASSGPGLAQETQYF.

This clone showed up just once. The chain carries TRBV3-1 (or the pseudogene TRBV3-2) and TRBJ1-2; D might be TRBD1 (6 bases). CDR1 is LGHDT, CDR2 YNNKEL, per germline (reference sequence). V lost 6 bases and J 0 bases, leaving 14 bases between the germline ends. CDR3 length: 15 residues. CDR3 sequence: CASSRGQLANYGYTF. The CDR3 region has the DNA TGTGCCAGCAGTCGCGGACAGCTAGCTAACTATGGCTACACCTTC.

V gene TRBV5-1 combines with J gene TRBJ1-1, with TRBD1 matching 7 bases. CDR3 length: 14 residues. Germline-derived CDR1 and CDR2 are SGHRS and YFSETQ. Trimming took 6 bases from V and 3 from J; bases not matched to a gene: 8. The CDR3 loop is CASTWDSEDTEAFF. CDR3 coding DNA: TGCGCCAGCACCTGGGACAGCGAGGACACTGAAGCTTTCTTT.

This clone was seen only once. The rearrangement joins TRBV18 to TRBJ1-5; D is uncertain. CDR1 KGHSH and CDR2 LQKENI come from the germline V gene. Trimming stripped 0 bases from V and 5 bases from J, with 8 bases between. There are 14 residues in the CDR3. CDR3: CASSPPGGYQPQHF. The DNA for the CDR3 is TGTGCCAGCTCACCACCCGGAGGTTATCAGCCCCAGCATTTT.

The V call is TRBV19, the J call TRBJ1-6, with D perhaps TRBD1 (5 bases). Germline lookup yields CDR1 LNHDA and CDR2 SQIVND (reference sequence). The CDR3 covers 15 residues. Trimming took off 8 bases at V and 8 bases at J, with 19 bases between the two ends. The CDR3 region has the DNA TGTGCCAGTCGGCCCCCTACAGGTGGTTATTCACCCCTCCACTTT. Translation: CASRPPTGGYSPLHF.

CDR3 amino acids: CASSLGATENYGYTF. The CDR3 DNA is TGTGCCAGCAGCTTAGGGGCCACGGAAAACTATGGCTACACCTTC. This chain joins TRBV7-3 and TRBJ1-2; the D gene is possibly TRBD1 (5 bases). The CDR3 extends over 15 amino acids. Germline V gene lookup returns CDR1 SGHTA and CDR2 FQGTGA. Trimming stripped 2 bases from V and 2 bases from J, with 12 bases between.